This is a list of T cell receptor beta chains from one sample in a study of PD-1 blockade in classical Hodgkin lymphoma. Data came from immunoSEQ multiplex PCR; TCRdb stores just in-frame clones and leaves some out. Counted here are 20,000 to 30,000 clones, roughly nine tenths occurring once; the ten biggest clones make up 0.45% to 0.65%. Sequenced sample: CD4+ T cells from blood. These receptors all stem from a human donor with classical Hodgkin lymphoma. The CDR3 runs from the conserved cysteine through the conserved F or W. The D gene is left open where the match is weak. Clone size is shown for a subset of rows, as once, few, many or a class of expanded clone.

TRBV27	TRBD1	TRBJ1-2	-	TGTGCCAGCAGCCGGACAGGAAACTATGGCTACACCTTC	CASSRTGNYGYTF
TRBV28	TRBD1	TRBJ1-2	-	TGTGCCAGCAGTCACAGGGGGCCCAACTATGGCTACACCTTC	CASSHRGPNYGYTF
TRBV7-9	TRBD1	TRBJ1-6	-	TGTGCCAGCAGCTTAGGACAGGGGGGCTATTCACCCCTCCACTTT	CASSLGQGGYSPLHF
TRBV12-5	TRBD2	TRBJ2-7	-	TGTGCTAGTGCCCCGGGACTAGTTTCCTACGAGCAGTACTTC	CASAPGLVSYEQYF
TRBV5-6	-	TRBJ2-7	-	TGTGCCAGCAGCTTGATAGTCAGCCCCTACGAGCAGTACTTC	CASSLIVSPYEQYF
TRBV4-1	-	TRBJ1-3	-	TGCGCCAGCAGCCTTGTTATGAGGGCCGGCTCTGGAAACACCATATATTTT	CASSLVMRAGSGNTIYF
TRBV5-1	-	TRBJ2-1	-	TGCGCCAGCAGCTTCACAGTTAACAATGAGCAGTTCTTC	CASSFTVNNEQFF
TRBV27	-	TRBJ2-2	once	TGTGCCAGCAGACAAGGGAACACCGGGGAGCTGTTTTTT	CASRQGNTGELFF
TRBV28	TRBD1	TRBJ1-5	-	TGTGCCAGCAGGTTACAGGGGGCTCAGCCCCAGCATTTT	CASRLQGAQPQHF
TRBV29-1	TRBD1	TRBJ1-2	few	TGCAGCGCCGGACAGGGGGCGCGTGGCTACACCTTC	CSAGQGARGYTF